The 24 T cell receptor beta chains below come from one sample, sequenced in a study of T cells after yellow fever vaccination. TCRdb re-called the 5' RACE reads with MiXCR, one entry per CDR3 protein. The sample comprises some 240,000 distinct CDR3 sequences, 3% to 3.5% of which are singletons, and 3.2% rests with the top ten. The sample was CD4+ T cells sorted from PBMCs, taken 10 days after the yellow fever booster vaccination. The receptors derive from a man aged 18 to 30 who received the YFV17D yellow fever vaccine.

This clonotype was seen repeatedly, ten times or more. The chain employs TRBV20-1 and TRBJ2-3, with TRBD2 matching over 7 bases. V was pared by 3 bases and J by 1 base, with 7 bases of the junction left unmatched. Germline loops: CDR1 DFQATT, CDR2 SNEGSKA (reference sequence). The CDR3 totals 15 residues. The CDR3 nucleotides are TGCAGTGCTAGCTCTGGGACTACACGCACAGATACGCAGTATTTT. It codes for CSASSGTTRTDTQYF.

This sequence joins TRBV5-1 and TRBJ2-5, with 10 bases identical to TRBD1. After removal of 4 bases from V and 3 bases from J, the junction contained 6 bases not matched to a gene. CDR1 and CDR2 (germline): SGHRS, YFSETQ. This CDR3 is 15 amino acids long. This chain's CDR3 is CASSLPGQGKETQYF. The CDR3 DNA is TGCGCCAGCAGCCTACCGGGACAGGGGAAAGAGACCCAGTACTTC.

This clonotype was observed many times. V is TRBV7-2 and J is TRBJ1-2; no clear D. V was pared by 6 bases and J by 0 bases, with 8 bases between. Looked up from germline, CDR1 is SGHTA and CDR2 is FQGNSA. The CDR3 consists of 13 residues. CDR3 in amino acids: CASRDGSNYGYTF. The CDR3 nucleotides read TGTGCCAGCAGGGACGGTTCTAACTATGGCTACACCTTC. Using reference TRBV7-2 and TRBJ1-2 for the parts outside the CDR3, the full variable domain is GAGVSQSPSNKVTEKGKDVELRCDPISGHTALYWYRQSLGQGLEFLIYFQGNSAPDKSGLPSDRFSAERTGGSVSTLTIQRTQQEDSAVYLCASRDGSNYGYTFGSGTRLTVV.

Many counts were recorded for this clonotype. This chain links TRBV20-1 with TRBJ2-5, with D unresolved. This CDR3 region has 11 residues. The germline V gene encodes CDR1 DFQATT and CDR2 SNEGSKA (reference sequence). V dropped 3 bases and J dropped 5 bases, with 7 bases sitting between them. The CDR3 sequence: CSARGLETQYF. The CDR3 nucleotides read TGCAGTGCTAGGGGCCTGGAGACCCAGTACTTC.

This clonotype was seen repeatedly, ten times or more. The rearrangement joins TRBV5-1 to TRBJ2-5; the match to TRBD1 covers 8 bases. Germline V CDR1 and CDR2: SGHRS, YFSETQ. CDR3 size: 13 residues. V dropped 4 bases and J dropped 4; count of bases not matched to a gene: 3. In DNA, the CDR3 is TGCGCCAGCAGCACGGACAGGGTAGAGACCCAGTACTTC. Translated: CASSTDRVETQYF.

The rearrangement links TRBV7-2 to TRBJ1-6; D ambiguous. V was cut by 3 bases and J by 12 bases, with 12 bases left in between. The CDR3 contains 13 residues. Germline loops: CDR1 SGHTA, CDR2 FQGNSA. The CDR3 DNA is TGTGCCAGCAGCTTCCTGGAACAGCTACCCCTCCACTTT. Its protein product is CASSFLEQLPLHF.

The CDR3: CASSPGGGGIGQPQHF. CDR3 sequence (DNA): TGTGCCAGCTCACCCGGGGGAGGGGGCATAGGTCAGCCCCAGCATTTT. V and J are TRBV18 and TRBJ1-5; TRBD1 matches at 7 bases. The germline gives CDR1 KGHSH, CDR2 LQKENI. The CDR3 spans 16 residues. J was trimmed by 6 bases and V by 3 bases; bases with no gene match: 11.

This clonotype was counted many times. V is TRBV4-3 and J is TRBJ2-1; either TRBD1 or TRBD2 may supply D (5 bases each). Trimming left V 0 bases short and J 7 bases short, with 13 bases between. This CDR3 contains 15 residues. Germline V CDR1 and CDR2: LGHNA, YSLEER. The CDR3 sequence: CASSQDWTPGNEQFF. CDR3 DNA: TGCGCCAGCAGCCAAGATTGGACACCGGGGAATGAGCAGTTCTTC.

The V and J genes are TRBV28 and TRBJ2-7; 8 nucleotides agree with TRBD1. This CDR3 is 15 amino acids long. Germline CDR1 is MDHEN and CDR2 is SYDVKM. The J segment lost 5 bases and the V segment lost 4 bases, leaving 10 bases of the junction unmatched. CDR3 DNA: TGTGCCAGCAGTTCCCATGCCGGGACAGGTCACGAGCAGTACGTC. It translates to CASSSHAGTGHEQYV.

CDR3 DNA: TGTGCCGGATCTAGCGGGGGGGTTTGGTACAATGAGCAGTTCTTC. Translation gives CAGSSGGVWYNEQFF. This chain joins TRBV19 and TRBJ2-1, with 12 bases matching TRBD2. The CDR3 spans 15 residues. Germline V gene data show CDR1 as LNHDA and CDR2 as SQIVND (reference sequence). V shed 11 bases and J 4 bases; nucleotides not matched to a gene: 9.

CDR3 sequence: CASSGKGITDTQYF. DNA for the CDR3: TGTGCCAGCAGCGGGAAGGGGATCACAGATACGCAGTATTTT. This chain links TRBV11-3 with TRBJ2-3, with TRBD1 as a possible D gene (5 bases). Germline V gene data show CDR1 as SGHNT and CDR2 as YENEEA. V was pared by 5 bases and J by 2 bases, with 11 bases between. This CDR3 comprises 14 residues. Full variable domain (outside the CDR3, taken from reference TRBV11-3 and TRBJ2-3): EAGVVQSPRYKIIEKKQPVAFWCNPISGHNTLYWYLQNLGQGPELLIRYENEEAVDDSQLPKDRFSAERLKGVDSTLKIQPAELGDSAVYLCASSGKGITDTQYFGPGTRLTVL.

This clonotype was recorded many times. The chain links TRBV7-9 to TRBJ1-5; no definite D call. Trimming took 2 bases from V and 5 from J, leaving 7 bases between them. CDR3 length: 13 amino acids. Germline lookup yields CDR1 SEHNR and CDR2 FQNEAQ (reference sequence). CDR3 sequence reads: CASSLNLYQPQHF. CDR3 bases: TGTGCCAGCAGCTTAAACCTCTATCAGCCCCAGCATTTT.

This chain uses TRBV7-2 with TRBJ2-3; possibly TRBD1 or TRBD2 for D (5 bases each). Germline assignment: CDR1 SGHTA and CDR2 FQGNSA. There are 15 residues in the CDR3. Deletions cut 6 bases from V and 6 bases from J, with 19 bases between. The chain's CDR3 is CASRPPGRKGDTQYF. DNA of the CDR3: TGTGCCAGCAGACCACCGGGACGAAAGGGGGATACGCAGTATTTT.

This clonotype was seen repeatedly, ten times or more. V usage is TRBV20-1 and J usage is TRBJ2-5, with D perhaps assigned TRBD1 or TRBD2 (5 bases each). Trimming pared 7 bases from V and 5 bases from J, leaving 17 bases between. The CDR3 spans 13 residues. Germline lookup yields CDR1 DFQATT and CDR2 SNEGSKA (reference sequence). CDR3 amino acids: CSVRPLGEETQYF. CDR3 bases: TGCAGTGTGCGCCCCCTAGGGGAGGAGACCCAGTACTTC.

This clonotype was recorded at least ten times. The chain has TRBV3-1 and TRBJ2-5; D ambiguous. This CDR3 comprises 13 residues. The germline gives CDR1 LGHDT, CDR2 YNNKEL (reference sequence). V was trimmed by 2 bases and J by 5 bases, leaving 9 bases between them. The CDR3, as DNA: TGTGCCAGCAGCCAACTATCGAGCGAGACCCAGTACTTC. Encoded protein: CASSQLSSETQYF.

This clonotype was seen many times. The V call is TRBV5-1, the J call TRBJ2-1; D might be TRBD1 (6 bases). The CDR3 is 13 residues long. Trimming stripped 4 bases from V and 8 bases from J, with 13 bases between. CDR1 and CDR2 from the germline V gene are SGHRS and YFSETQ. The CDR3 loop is CASSPRDRHEQFF. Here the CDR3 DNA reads TGCGCCAGCAGCCCAAGAGACAGGCATGAGCAGTTCTTC.

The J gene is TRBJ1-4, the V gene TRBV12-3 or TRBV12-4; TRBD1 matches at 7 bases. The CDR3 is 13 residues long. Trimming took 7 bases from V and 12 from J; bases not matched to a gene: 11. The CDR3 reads CASTRQGSYQLFF. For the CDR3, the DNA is TGTGCCAGCACCCGACAGGGTTCGTACCAACTGTTTTTT.

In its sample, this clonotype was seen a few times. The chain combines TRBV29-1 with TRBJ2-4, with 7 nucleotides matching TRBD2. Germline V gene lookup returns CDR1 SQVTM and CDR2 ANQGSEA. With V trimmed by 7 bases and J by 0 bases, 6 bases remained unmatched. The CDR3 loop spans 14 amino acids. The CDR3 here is CSAGGGLAKNIQYF. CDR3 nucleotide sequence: TGCAGCGCTGGGGGAGGGTTAGCCAAAAACATTCAGTACTTC.

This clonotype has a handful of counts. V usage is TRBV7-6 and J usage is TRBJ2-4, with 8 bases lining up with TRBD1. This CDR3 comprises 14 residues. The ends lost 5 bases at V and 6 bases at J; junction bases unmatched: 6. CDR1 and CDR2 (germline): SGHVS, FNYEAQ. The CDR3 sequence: CASSPRGLGNIQYF. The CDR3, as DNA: TGTGCCAGCAGCCCCAGGGGGCTCGGAAACATTCAGTACTTC.

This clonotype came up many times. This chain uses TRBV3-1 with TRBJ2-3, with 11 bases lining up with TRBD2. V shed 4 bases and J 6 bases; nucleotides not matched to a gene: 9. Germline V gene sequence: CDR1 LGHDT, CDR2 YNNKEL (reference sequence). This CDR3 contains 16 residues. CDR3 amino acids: CASSLGSGGAFDTQYF. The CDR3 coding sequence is TGTGCCAGCAGCCTAGGTAGCGGGGGGGCCTTCGATACGCAGTATTTT.

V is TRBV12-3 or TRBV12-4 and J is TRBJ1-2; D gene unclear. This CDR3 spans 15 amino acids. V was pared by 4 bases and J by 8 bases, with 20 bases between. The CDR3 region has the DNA TGTGCCAGCAGTTCTTCATCTCAGTTCGTTTTCGGCTACACCTTC. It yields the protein CASSSSSQFVFGYTF.

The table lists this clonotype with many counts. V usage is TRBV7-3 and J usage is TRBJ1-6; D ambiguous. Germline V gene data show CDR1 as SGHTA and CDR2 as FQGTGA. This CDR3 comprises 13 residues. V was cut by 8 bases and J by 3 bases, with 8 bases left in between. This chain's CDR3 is CASAGDYNSPLHF. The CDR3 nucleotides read TGTGCCAGCGCTGGGGACTATAATTCACCCCTCCACTTT.

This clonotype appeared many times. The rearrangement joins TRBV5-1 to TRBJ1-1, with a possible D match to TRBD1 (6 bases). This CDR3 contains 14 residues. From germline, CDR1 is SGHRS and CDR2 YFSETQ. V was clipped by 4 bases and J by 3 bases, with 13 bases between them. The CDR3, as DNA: TGCGCCAGCAGCCCAAACACAGGGTACACTGAAGCTTTCTTT. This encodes CASSPNTGYTEAFF. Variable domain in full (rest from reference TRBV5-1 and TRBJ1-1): KAGVTQTPRYLIKTRGQQVTLSCSPISGHRSVSWYQQTPGQGLQFLFEYFSETQRNKGNFPGRFSGRQFSNSRSEMNVSTLELGDSALYLCASSPNTGYTEAFFGQGTRLTVV.

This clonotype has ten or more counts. As DNA, the CDR3 is TGTGCCATCGGGACGGGGTTTACTGAAGCTTTCTTT. Protein product: CAIGTGFTEAFF. The gene calls are TRBV10-3 and TRBJ1-1; TRBD1 might be the D (5 bases). Trimming shortened V by 8 bases and J by 5 bases, and 12 bases separated the two germline ends. The V gene's germline CDR1 is ENHRY and CDR2 SYGVKD. The CDR3 consists of 12 residues.